This TCR beta chain was observed in a study of T cell responses to AZD1222 COVID-19 vaccine. Study findings and constraints: Samples come after the peak T cell response, not at day 14. Nearly half of the spike-specific TCRs reportedly recognize variant regions that carry no mutations. An increase in Spike-specific TCR breadth and depth was observed after two AZD1222 doses.

Libraries were prepared by immunoSEQ multiplex PCR; TCRdb keeps only in-frame clonotypes and omits some of them. The profile shows 100,000 or so clones, 88% of them singletons. A note on this clone: Its target is unknown.

The source material was peripheral blood, sampled on day 0 of AZD1222 vaccination. This TCR was sampled from an adult in good health.

The CDR3 nucleotides read TGTGCCAGCAGCCAGTCGGGCAATCAGCCCCAGCATTTT. Translated, it gives CASSQSGNQPQHF. J is TRBJ1-5 and V is TRBV6-5, with D unclear. The CDR3 is made up of 13 amino acids. V lost 6 bases and J 2 bases, leaving 8 bases between the germline ends. Per the germline V gene, CDR1 is MNHEY and CDR2 is SVGAGI.